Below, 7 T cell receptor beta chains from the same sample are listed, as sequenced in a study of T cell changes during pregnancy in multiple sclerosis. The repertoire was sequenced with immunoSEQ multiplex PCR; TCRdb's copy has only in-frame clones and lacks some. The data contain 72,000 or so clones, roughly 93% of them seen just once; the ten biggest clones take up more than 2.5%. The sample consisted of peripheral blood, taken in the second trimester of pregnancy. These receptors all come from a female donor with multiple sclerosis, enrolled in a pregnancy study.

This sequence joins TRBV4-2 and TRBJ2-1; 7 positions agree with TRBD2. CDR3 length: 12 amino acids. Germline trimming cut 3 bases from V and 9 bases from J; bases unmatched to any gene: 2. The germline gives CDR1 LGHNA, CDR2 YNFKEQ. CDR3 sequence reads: CASSQGGGEQFF. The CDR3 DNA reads TGTGCCAGCAGCCAGGGGGGGGGTGAGCAGTTCTTC.

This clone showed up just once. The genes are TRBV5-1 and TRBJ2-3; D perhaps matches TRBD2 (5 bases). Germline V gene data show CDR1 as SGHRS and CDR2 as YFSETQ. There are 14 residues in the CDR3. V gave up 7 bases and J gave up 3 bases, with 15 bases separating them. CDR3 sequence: CASCAAWETDTQYF. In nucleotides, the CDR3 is TGCGCCAGCTGTGCAGCTTGGGAGACAGATACGCAGTATTTT. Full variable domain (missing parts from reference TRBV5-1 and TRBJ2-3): KAGVTQTPRYLIKTRGQQVTLSCSPISGHRSVSWYQQTPGQGLQFLFEYFSETQRNKGNFPGRFSGRQFSNSRSEMNVSTLELGDSALYLCASCAAWETDTQYFGPGTRLTVL.

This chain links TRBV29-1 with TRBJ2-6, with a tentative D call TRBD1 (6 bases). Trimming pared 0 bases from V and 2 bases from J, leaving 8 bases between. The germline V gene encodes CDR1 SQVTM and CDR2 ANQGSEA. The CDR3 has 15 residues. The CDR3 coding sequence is TGCAGCGTTGAAGATACAGGGACTGGGGCCAACGTCCTGACTTTC. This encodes CSVEDTGTGANVLTF.

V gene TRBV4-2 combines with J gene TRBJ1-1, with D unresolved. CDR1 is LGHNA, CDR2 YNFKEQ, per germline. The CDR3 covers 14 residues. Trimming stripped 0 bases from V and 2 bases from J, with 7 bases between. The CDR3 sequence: CASSQDSRNTEAFF. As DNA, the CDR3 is TGTGCCAGCAGCCAAGATTCCAGAAACACTGAAGCTTTCTTT.

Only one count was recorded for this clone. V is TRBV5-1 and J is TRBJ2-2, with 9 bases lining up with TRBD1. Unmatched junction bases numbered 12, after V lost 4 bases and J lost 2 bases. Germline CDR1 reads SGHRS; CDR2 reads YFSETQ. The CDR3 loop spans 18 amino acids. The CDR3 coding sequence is TGCGCCAGCAGCCTCGAGGACAGGGGCCCAGTCAACACCGGGGAGCTGTTTTTT. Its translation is CASSLEDRGPVNTGELFF.

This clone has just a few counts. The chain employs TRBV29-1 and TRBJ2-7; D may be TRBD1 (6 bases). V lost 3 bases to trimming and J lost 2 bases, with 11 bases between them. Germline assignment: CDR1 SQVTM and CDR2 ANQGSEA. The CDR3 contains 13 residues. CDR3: CSVELGQTYEQYF. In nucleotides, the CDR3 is TGCAGCGTTGAGCTAGGACAGACCTACGAGCAGTACTTC.

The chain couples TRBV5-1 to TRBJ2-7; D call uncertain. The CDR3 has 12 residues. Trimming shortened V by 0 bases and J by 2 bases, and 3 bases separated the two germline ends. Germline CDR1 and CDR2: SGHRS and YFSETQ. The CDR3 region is CASSLDTYEQYF. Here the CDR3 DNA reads TGCGCCAGCAGCTTGGACACCTACGAGCAGTACTTC.